A few counts support the clone carrying this T cell receptor beta chain. No antigen is known for it. This may come from a read error, since a much larger clone is one base off. Since no conserved phenylalanine or tryptophan closes the CDR3, a read error is the likely cause. Time point given: persistent/refractory GD, antithyroid drugs over 5 years with positive TRAb. The authors made the TCR library using RNA they extracted from PBMCs. Patients came through an endocrinology department, and that department was in Xi'an, China. This specimen comes from a study of regulatory T cells in long-lasting Graves disease. Study-level results: Persistent disease was characterized by preferential usage of TRBV28, TRBJ1-2 and TRBJ2-5. Newly diagnosed patients had higher TCR diversity than persistent Graves' patients did.

Building of the TCR beta libraries involved iRepertoire HTBI primers and Arm-PCR of CDR3 regions. TCRdb re-derived calls from the multiplex PCR reads in MiXCR, one entry per CDR3 protein. The data show fewer than 600,000 distinct CDR3 sequences, with 20% to 25% seen just once and around 13% held by the top ten. V shed 3 bases and J shed 2 bases, with 16 bases lying between them. Germline-derived CDR1 and CDR2 are LNHNV and YYDKDF (reference sequence). CDR3 length: 16 residues. The clonotype originates from a female donor with Graves disease. The specimen was peripheral blood mononuclear cells (PBMCs), collected when the disease was refractory, from a patient treated with antithyroid drugs. The chain combines TRBV15 with TRBJ1-1; D possibly corresponds to TRBD1 (6 bases). CDR3 residues: CATSSLLGQSNTEAFL. CDR3 sequence (DNA): TGTGCCACCAGCAGCCTCCTTGGACAGAGTAACACTGAAGCTTTCCTT.